This entry lists 20 T cell receptor beta chains sequenced from one sample in a study of blood T cell repertoires in COVID-19. The data were produced by immunoSEQ multiplex PCR, yet TCRdb's version contains in-frame clones alone and is incomplete. The table includes around 160,000 clones, 80% to 85% detected once. Source material: peripheral blood. Source of these receptors: a human donor in a cohort sampled during active COVID-19.

This chain joins TRBV2 and TRBJ2-1; maybe TRBD1 (6 bases). CDR1 and CDR2 from the germline V gene are SNHLY and FYNNEI. Trimming shortened V by 7 bases and J by 7 bases, and 20 bases separated the two germline ends. CDR3 length equals 15 residues. CDR3 protein: CASTSLQGNGNEQFF. CDR3 nucleotides: TGTGCCAGCACCTCACTTCAGGGGAATGGGAATGAGCAGTTCTTC.

CDR3 DNA sequence: TGTGCCAGCTCACCAGATCGACTAAGCTCCTACGAGCAGTACTTC. Residues: CASSPDRLSSYEQYF. The chain couples TRBV18 to TRBJ2-7; TRBD2 is a possible D gene (5 bases). The germline CDR1 and CDR2 sequences are KGHSH and LQKENI. The CDR3 contains 15 residues. The V gene lost 2 bases and the J gene lost 0 bases, with 11 bases spanning the gap.

The chain joins TRBV7-2 to TRBJ1-4; D unclear. CDR3 length: 14 amino acids. V was clipped by 5 bases and J by 0 bases, with 7 bases between them. Germline CDR1 SGHTA, CDR2 FQGNSA. CDR3 loop: CASSTISTNEKLFF. The CDR3, as DNA: TGTGCCAGCAGCACAATTTCAACTAATGAAAAACTGTTTTTT. The entire variable domain, with the rest obtained from reference TRBV7-2 and TRBJ1-4, is as follows: GAGVSQSPSNKVTEKGKDVELRCDPISGHTALYWYRQSLGQGLEFLIYFQGNSAPDKSGLPSDRFSAERTGGSVSTLTIQRTQQEDSAVYLCASSTISTNEKLFFGSGTQLSVL.

The chain uses TRBV4-1 and TRBJ1-6; 8 nucleotides match TRBD1. In germline, CDR1 is MGHRA, CDR2 YSYEKL. V shed 1 base, J shed 1 base, and the junction held 12 bases outside the gene matches. The CDR3 spans 20 residues. The CDR3 bases are TGCGCCAGCAGCCAAGGTCAGGGGGCGAGCATGTGGTCCTATAATTCACCCCTCCACTTT. It specifies CASSQGQGASMWSYNSPLHF.

This clone was counted between two and nine times. The chain joins TRBV7-2 to TRBJ2-5; 12 nucleotides agree with TRBD1. J gave up 13 bases and V 4 bases, and 16 bases lay outside the gene matches. The CDR3 has 16 residues. Germline assignment: CDR1 SGHTA and CDR2 FQGNSA. The CDR3 DNA sequence: TGTGCCAGCAGCTCGACCCCCGGGACAGGGGGCGCGGACCTGTACTTC. The encoded protein is CASSSTPGTGGADLYF.

V usage is TRBV7-8 and J usage is TRBJ1-3; D ambiguous. V lost 5 bases, J lost 0 bases, and 14 bases lay in between. CDR1 and CDR2 from the germline V gene are SGHVS and FQNEAQ. This CDR3 region has 16 residues. CDR3 sequence: CASSRSGRDSGNTIYF. In DNA form, the CDR3 reads TGTGCCAGCAGCCGATCCGGACGGGACTCTGGAAACACCATATATTTT.

This clone was counted a single time. The chain combines TRBV19 with TRBJ1-4; 9 nucleotides match TRBD1. The V and J ends lost 6 bases and 7 bases, in that order; junction bases with no gene match: 3. Germline loops: CDR1 LNHDA, CDR2 SQIVND (reference sequence). The CDR3 has 13 amino acids. DNA of the CDR3: TGTGCCAGTAGCGACAGGGGGTCTGAAAAACTGTTTTTT. Its protein is CASSDRGSEKLFF. The variable domain in full, completed from reference TRBV19 and TRBJ1-4, reads DGGITQSPKYLFRKEGQNVTLSCEQNLNHDAMYWYRQDPGQGLRLIYYSQIVNDFQKGDIAEGYSVSREKKESFPLTVTSAQKNPTAFYLCASSDRGSEKLFFGSGTQLSVL.

This chain joins TRBV2 and TRBJ2-3; 8 nucleotides agree with TRBD2. From germline, CDR1 is SNHLY and CDR2 FYNNEI. The CDR3 consists of 14 residues. The V gene end was trimmed by 5 bases and the J gene end by 3 bases; junction bases not matched to a gene: 4. CDR3 amino acids: CASSNRLATDTQYF. CDR3 DNA: TGTGCCAGCAGTAACCGACTAGCGACAGATACGCAGTATTTT. The entire variable domain, with the rest obtained from reference TRBV2 and TRBJ2-3, is as follows: EPEVTQTPSHQVTQMGQEVILRCVPISNHLYFYWYRQILGQKVEFLVSFYNNEISEKSEIFDDQFSVERPDGSNFTLKIRSTKLEDSAMYFCASSNRLATDTQYFGPGTRLTVL.

This chain joins TRBV5-4 and TRBJ2-7, with 8 bases matching TRBD1. Germline V lookup: CDR1 SGHNT, CDR2 YYREEE (reference sequence). V was pared by 0 bases and J by 2 bases, with 4 bases of the junction left unmatched. The CDR3 loop spans 15 amino acids. In DNA, the CDR3 is TGTGCCAGCAGCTTGGCAGGACAGGGTGCCTACGAGCAGTACTTC. It codes for CASSLAGQGAYEQYF.

V is TRBV6-1 and J is TRBJ1-3; D possibly corresponds to TRBD1 (5 bases). Germline CDR1 reads MNHNS; CDR2 reads SASEGT. V was clipped by 0 bases and J by 0 bases, with 12 bases between them. The CDR3 loop spans 17 amino acids. The CDR3 DNA follows: TGTGCCAGCAGTGAAGCTGGGTTGGGGGGCTCTGGAAACACCATATATTTT. Translating it yields CASSEAGLGGSGNTIYF.

The chain joins TRBV28 to TRBJ1-2, with 7 bases matching TRBD1. This CDR3 region has 15 residues. CDR1 and CDR2 (germline): MDHEN, SYDVKM. Trimming at V came to 4 bases and at J to 4 bases, leaving 9 bases not matched to a gene. As DNA, the CDR3 is TGTGCCAGCAGTTGGGATACAGGGGTTACCTATGGCTACACCTTC. Translated, it gives CASSWDTGVTYGYTF.

The chain has TRBV10-3 and TRBJ1-2, with D uncertain. Germline CDR1 is ENHRY and CDR2 is SYGVKD. The CDR3 length is 14 residues. Trimming stripped 2 bases from V and 4 bases from J, with 11 bases between. The CDR3 here is CAISEALLGYGYTF. CDR3 DNA: TGTGCCATCAGTGAGGCTCTGCTAGGCTATGGCTACACCTTC.

The chain is built from TRBV11-3 and TRBJ1-1; 7 nucleotides line up with TRBD1. The CDR3 covers 18 residues. Germline loops: CDR1 SGHNT, CDR2 YENEEA. J gave up 2 bases and V 5 bases, and 17 bases lay outside the gene matches. The CDR3 here is CASSPPRGTGASNTEAFF. The CDR3 DNA sequence: TGTGCCAGCAGCCCCCCACGTGGCACAGGGGCCTCCAACACTGAAGCTTTCTTT.

The DNA for the CDR3 is TGTGCCAGCAGTTCAGCGGGGGCTAGAACCTACGAGCAGTACTTC. Translated: CASSSAGARTYEQYF. V gene TRBV27 combines with J gene TRBJ2-7, with 8 bases fitting TRBD2. CDR3 size: 15 residues. The V gene's germline CDR1 is MNHEY and CDR2 SMNVEV (reference sequence). The J segment lost 2 bases and the V segment lost 4 bases, leaving 7 bases of the junction unmatched.

The chain couples TRBV28 to TRBJ2-5; perhaps TRBD1 as D (6 bases). V shed 4 bases and J shed 1 base, with 13 bases lying between them. This CDR3 spans 15 amino acids. The germline gives CDR1 MDHEN, CDR2 SYDVKM. For the CDR3, the DNA is TGTGCCAGCAGTTCGCCCCGACAGGTCCAAGAGACCCAGTACTTC. Its protein is CASSSPRQVQETQYF.

The CDR3 sequence is CASSLGSYNEQFF. The CDR3 nucleotides are TGTGCCAGCAGTTTAGGCAGCTACAATGAGCAGTTCTTC. This chain joins TRBV12-3 or TRBV12-4 and TRBJ2-1; no clear D. Trimming stripped 1 base from V and 3 bases from J, with 4 bases between. This CDR3 has 13 residues.

The chain is built from TRBV30 and TRBJ2-3; a possible D gene is TRBD1 (5 bases). CDR1 and CDR2 from the germline V gene are GTSNPN and SVGIG (reference sequence). The CDR3 length is 13 residues. Trimming pared 4 bases from V and 0 bases from J, leaving 8 bases between. The DNA of the CDR3 is TGTGCCTGGACAGGGCAAAGCACAGATACGCAGTATTTT. Translated: CAWTGQSTDTQYF.

Concerning this clone: Relative to the germline gene, one junction end is altered; a read error may explain this. This chain connects TRBV10-2 to TRBJ2-7, with 8 positions matching TRBD1. This CDR3 has 16 residues. Germline lookup yields CDR1 WSHSY and CDR2 SAAADI. CDR3 nucleotides: TGCGCCAGCCGTGATGGCCCCCGGGACAGGCGGTACGAGCAGTACTTC. Encoded protein: CASRDGPRDRRYEQYF.

The chain uses TRBV18 and TRBJ1-6, with 10 bases lining up with TRBD1. The CDR3 runs 15 residues. The germline gives CDR1 KGHSH, CDR2 LQKENI. V dropped 6 bases and J dropped 8; count of bases not matched to a gene: 7. The CDR3 loop is CASSPGTGADSPLHF. DNA for the CDR3: TGTGCCAGCTCCCCCGGGACAGGGGCTGATTCACCCCTCCACTTT.

The gene calls are TRBV14 and TRBJ1-2; TRBD1 aligns across 7 bases. The germline V gene has CDR1 SGHDN and CDR2 FVKESK. J lost 3 bases, V lost 4 bases, and 5 bases had no gene match. CDR3 length: 14 amino acids. The CDR3 bases are TGTGCCAGCAGCCTGCTAGGGACAGACTATGGCTACACCTTC. Its protein is CASSLLGTDYGYTF.